Sequencing of this T cell receptor beta chain was carried out in a study of shared clonotypes between healthy human individuals. Naive CD8 cells comprised CD45RO-negative, CCR7-positively selected cells, excluding terminally differentiated effector memory CD45RA+ cells. Methods used by the authors: ImmunoSEQ gave junction-only sequences without quality scores, so filtering differed. The table came from immunoSEQ multiplex PCR; TCRdb's copy has only in-frame clones and leaves some out. V and J calls and clone size are as listed in that table; D and trimming were resolved from the DNA. The sample has some 2.1 million clones, 85% to 95% seen once. Source material: naive CD8+ T cells sorted from blood. The clonotype originates from a man aged 18 to 35 in good health.

CDR3 sequence: CASSMGTSAYEQYF. The CDR3 nucleotides are TGTGCCAGTAGTATGGGGACTAGCGCCTACGAGCAGTACTTC. This sequence joins TRBV19 and TRBJ2-7, with 10 bases identical to TRBD2. This CDR3 has 14 residues. Germline values: CDR1 LNHDA, CDR2 SQIVND (reference sequence). V trimming: 3 bases; J trimming: 2 bases; junction bases outside the gene matches: 1.